This TCR beta chain was recovered during a study of regulatory T cells in long-lasting Graves disease. This clonotype was seen many times. Its antigen is unknown. Study-wide results and caveats: Persistent Graves' patients showed less TCR diversity than newly diagnosed patients showed. Persistent disease samples used TRBV28, TRBJ1-2 and TRBJ2-5 preferentially.

Arm-PCR with iRepertoire HTBI primers amplified the CDR3 regions for these TCR beta libraries. TCRdb processed the multiplex PCR reads anew with MiXCR; each CDR3 protein has one entry. The sample gives more than 450,000 distinct CDR3 sequences, more than 10% of which show up once; around 9.3% is in the top ten. Time point specified: newly diagnosed GD, antithyroid drugs for less than 3 months. After RNA was extracted from PBMCs, the TCR library was made from it. CDR1 is LGHDT and CDR2 is YNNKEL in the germline V gene (reference sequence). The germline V and J ends were trimmed by 8 bases and 10 bases, with 14 bases remaining between them. The CDR3 is made up of 11 amino acids. The data also belong to a second study, concerning T cells in Graves' hyperthyroidism and ophthalmopathy.

Here the sequenced sample was peripheral blood mononuclear cells (PBMCs), taken at new diagnosis, from a patient treated with antithyroid drugs. The chain joins TRBV3-1 to TRBJ1-1, with TRBD1 as a possible D gene (6 bases). This TCR came from a woman aged 25 to 45 with Graves disease. The CDR3: CASQGPAGAFF. CDR3 in DNA: TGTGCCAGCCAGGGGCCGGCGGGAGCTTTCTTT.